This entry is about one TCR beta chain. The data were taken from a study of blood T cell repertoires in COVID-19. The wider study: T cells, B-cell-depleted T cells, or PBMCs provided the cDNA or gDNA that served as material.

In terms of age and location, participants ranged from roughly 18 to 100 years and lived in around 22 US areas. Participant reports of clinical history set cohort assignment. In the authors' workflow: Nucleated cell number was recorded as an estimate derived from reference gene primer amplification. Repertoires were generated with immunoSEQ multiplex PCR, while TCRdb's copy carries only in-frame clones and drops some. V and J calls and clone size are as listed in that table; D and trimming were resolved from the DNA. The sample shows some 250,000 clones, about 89% of them seen only once. Germline V gene lookup returns CDR1 SNHLY and CDR2 FYNNEI. CDR3 length: 16 residues. Losses at the gene ends were 7 bases for V and 0 bases for J; bases not matched to a gene: 7.

The sample consisted of PBMCs or T cells enriched from blood (not recorded which). V is TRBV2 and J is TRBJ2-1; 9 nucleotides line up with TRBD2. This clonotype originated in a human donor in a cohort exposed to, infected with or recovered from COVID-19 (not recorded which). The donor label of this sample is uncertain. The CDR3 sequence is CASTFSGGSSYNEQFF. CDR3 bases: TGTGCCAGCACCTTCAGCGGGGGGTCCTCCTACAATGAGCAGTTCTTC.